One and the same sample provided the 2 T cell receptor beta chains below, sequenced in a study of CDR3 diversity in severe acne. TCRdb re-called the PCR reads through MiXCR, storing one row per CDR3 protein. The sample contains fewer than 100,000 distinct CDR3 sequences, 45% to 60% of which appear only once. Sequencing was done on a sample of blood. The receptors come from a male donor in good health, without acne.

The sample holds one count of this clonotype. This is likely a read error, given that the CDR3 carries no conserved phenylalanine or tryptophan at its end. The DNA is left out, because the CDR3 cannot be placed on it with certainty; the CDR3 is given as TCRdb lists it. The genes are TRBV6-5 and TRBJ1-5. The CDR3 has 14 residues if both end residues are counted. Germline V gives CDR1 MNHEY, CDR2 SVGAGI. The CDR3 loop is CASRKEYSNQPQQT.

The chain joins TRBV9 to TRBJ2-1; 8 nucleotides agree with TRBD1. This CDR3 region has 13 residues. V dropped 3 bases and J dropped 8; count of bases not matched to a gene: 4. Per the germline V gene, CDR1 is SGDLS and CDR2 is YYNGEE. The CDR3, as DNA: TGTGCCAGCAGCGCCGACAGGGGCCATGAGCAGTTCTTC. It specifies CASSADRGHEQFF.